This TCR beta chain was profiled in a study of shared clonotypes between healthy human individuals (dated by TCRdb to 2020 to 2021). About the study as a whole: The cohort included a few men and two women between 18 and 49 years of age. Leukapheresis yielded between about 0.9 and 9 billion PBMCs per donor. Libraries were prepared and TCR repertoires were sequenced by different laboratories using diverse techniques, in order to increase sequencing depth and limit assay-specific biases. To estimate repertoire size and how much clonotype sharing occurs between individuals, the study deeply sequenced the blood TCR repertoires of a handful of healthy adults. For each donor, CD4 naive and CD4 memory were each run on three plates, CD8 naive on two plates, and CD8 memory on one plate. Overall study outcomes, separate from this receptor: Estimated clonotype richness was generally larger for naive than for memory subsets. Pairwise subsampling indicated that sequencing depth was expected to affect the degree of clonotype sharing among donors. Rarefaction of sorted-subset datasets indicated incomplete sequencing despite the large sequencing depth. Sharing across several donors was observed for 5% to 6.5% of naive CD4, under 4% of naive CD8, around 2.5% of memory CD4, and about 0.39% of memory CD8 clonotypes. The genetic and exposure-history diversity represented was limited by the small number of donors. Higher generation probabilities were observed for clonotypes shared by all four sorted-subset donors than for non-shared clonotypes. Sampling was restricted to blood, and TCR repertoires in tissue are likely to differ from TCR repertoires in blood.

Germline trimming amounts to 6 bases on V and 0 bases on J, with 7 as the count of junction bases outside the gene matches. Inclusive of the bounding cysteine and phenylalanine, the CDR3 is 15 residues long. Just the 45-base CDR3 DNA is kept, in frame starting at base 1. According to the germline V gene, CDR1 reads MDHEN and CDR2 reads SYDVKM. Healthy HIV-negative adults with no recently reported acute infections or vaccinations were included as donors. Only Caucasian adults living in Nashville, Tennessee, USA were represented among the donors. CD4+ T cells were enriched by magnetic negative selection; naive cells were then positively selected on CD45RA, and the negative fraction formed the memory subset. Blood was obtained by leukapheresis, after which PBMCs were separated by Ficoll-Histopaque density gradient centrifugation and cryopreserved in liquid nitrogen vapor phase. Analytical flow cytometry was used to check the purity and quantity of every magnetically sorted T cell population. From each sorted fraction, genomic DNA was isolated and quantified by UV absorbance on a Nanodrop 2000c.

Using the deep immunoSEQ assay, TCR CDR3 regions were amplified from genomic DNA by multiplex PCR. Genomic DNA extracted from each cell subset was distributed evenly over all wells of several immunoSEQ 96-well plates, and each plate served as one replicate. For sorted subsets, each replicate PCR was loaded with 200 to 250 ng genomic DNA, equivalent to 25,000 to 30,000 T cell genomes. Purified libraries were quantified with a Qubit 3.0 fluorometer, sized on a Bioanalyzer 2100, and re-quantified with the KAPA Library Quantification kit. Every immunoSEQ 96-well plate was sequenced on a dedicated single-read 150-cycle Illumina NextSeq 550 flow cell. From the authors' description of their analysis: Because the immunoSEQ output included only junctional sequences and no quality scores, the filtering could not be the same as the filtering used for full-length reads. To assign V/J genes and CDR3, sequences were annotated against IMGT germline references using PyIR, a Python wrapper for IgBLAST v1.9. Reads were filtered out if the reads had weak V/J assignments (E-value above 1e-6), no CDR3, stop codons, out-of-frame junctions, or ambiguous translated residues. A V3J clonotype was defined by an identical inferred V gene, J gene, and CDR3 amino acid sequence. To compute the percentage overlap between repertoires, the number of shared unique clonotypes was divided by the size of the smaller repertoire. RTK rarefaction, the Chao1 estimator, and Recon v2.1 estimates of unobserved clonotypes were used to assess repertoire richness. Generation probabilities for all TCRbeta clonotypes obtained by the gDNA method from several donors were computed using OLGA. Not all clones reach the TCRdb copy of this immuneACCESS table, which keeps in-frame sequences only. Checked studies attribute under half of the gap to unresolved V genes and leave the rest unexplained. The DNA was the basis for D and trimming; V, J and clone size are from that table. This sample is represented by approximately 2,300,000 clones; less than 95% of them were singletons. The ten largest clones add up to about 0.36% of the sample.

A note on this clone: Its antigen is unknown. Base qualities were left out, and no much larger clone turns up one base away.

The rearrangement joined TRBV28 to TRBJ2-7; a stretch of 8 junction bases matches TRBD2. The TCR was taken from a young man in good health. Some clones in this sample may be carry-over from other donors' samples. The sequencing input was naive CD4+ T cells from PBMCs. Taken with the paper, the label for cell subset or site translates to: CD45RA+ positively selected. The nucleotide sequence is TGTGCCAGCAGGCGCACTAGCGGATACTCCTACGAGCAGTACTTC. It codes for CASRRTSGYSYEQYF.